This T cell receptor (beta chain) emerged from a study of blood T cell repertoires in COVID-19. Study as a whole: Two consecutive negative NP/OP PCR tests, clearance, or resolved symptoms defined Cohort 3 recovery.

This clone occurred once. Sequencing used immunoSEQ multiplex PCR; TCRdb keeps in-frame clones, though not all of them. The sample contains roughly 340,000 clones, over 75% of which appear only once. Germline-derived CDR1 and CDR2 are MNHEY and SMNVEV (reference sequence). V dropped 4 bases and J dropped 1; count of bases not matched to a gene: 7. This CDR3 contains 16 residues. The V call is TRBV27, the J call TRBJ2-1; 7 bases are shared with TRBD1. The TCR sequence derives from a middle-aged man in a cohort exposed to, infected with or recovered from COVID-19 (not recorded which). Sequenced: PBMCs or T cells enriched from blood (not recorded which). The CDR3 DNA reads TGTGCCAGCAGTTCCCGACAGGGCCGTTCCTACAATGAGCAGTTCTTC. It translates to CASSSRQGRSYNEQFF.